This T cell receptor beta chain is from a study of vaccination effects on CD4 cells after COVID-19. Study at large: Each participant was administered two doses of either the BNT162b2 or the mRNA-1273 vaccine.

Assay used: immunoSEQ multiplex PCR; TCRdb lists only in-frame clones, some missing. The sample consists of approximately 68,000 clones, about four fifths of them appearing once. The study, taken as a whole, reports: Only 1 of 255 vaccine-induced clones from healthy vaccinees cross-reacted with common cold coronaviruses.

Notes on this clone: The antigen is unknown.

Antigen-specific CD4+ T cells were expanded (with viral peptide pools) by the ViraFEST assay ahead of sequencing. Isolating CD4+ T cells followed less than 12 days of culture. Each vaccine recipient was nucleocapsid antibody negative and had no prior SARS-CoV-2 infection. A density of over 1.5 million PBMC per well was used; these cells were cultured with roughly 10 IU/ml IL-2 and roughly 10 ug/ml peptides. Cells had half their medium changed to IL-2 medium on days 3 and 7. Losses at the gene ends were 4 bases for V and 6 bases for J; bases not matched to a gene: 2. The CDR3 spans 13 residues. The germline V gene has CDR1 MGHDK and CDR2 SYGVNS.

V is TRBV25-1 and J is TRBJ2-3; 9 nucleotides line up with TRBD2. Sequenced material: CD4+ T cells from PBMCs cultured with SARS-CoV-2 spike peptides, taken before COVID-19 vaccination. The sequence derives from a human donor who received a COVID-19 vaccine. The CDR3 region is CASSAAGGDTQYF. The CDR3, as DNA: TGTGCCAGCAGTGCGGCGGGGGGGGATACGCAGTATTTT.